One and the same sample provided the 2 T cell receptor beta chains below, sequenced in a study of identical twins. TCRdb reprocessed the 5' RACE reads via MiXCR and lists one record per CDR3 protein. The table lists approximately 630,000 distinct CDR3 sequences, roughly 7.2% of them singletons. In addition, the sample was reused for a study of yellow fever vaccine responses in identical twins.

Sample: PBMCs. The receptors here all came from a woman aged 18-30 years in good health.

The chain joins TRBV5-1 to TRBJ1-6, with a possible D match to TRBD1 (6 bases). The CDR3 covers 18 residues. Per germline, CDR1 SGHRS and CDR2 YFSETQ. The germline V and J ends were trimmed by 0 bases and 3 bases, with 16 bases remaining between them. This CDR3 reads CASSLASTGKLYNSPLHF. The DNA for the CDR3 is TGCGCCAGCAGCTTGGCCTCAACAGGGAAACTCTATAATTCACCCCTCCACTTT.

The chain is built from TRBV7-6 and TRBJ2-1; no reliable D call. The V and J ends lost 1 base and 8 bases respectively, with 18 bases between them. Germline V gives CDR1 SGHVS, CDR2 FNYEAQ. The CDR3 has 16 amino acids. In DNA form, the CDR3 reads TGTGCCAGCAGCTTAGGGAGCAGCCCCGTTAGGGATGAGCAGTTCTTC. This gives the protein CASSLGSSPVRDEQFF.